The 30 T cell receptor beta chains in this list originate from one sample, sequenced in a study of blood T cell repertoires in COVID-19. The protocol was immunoSEQ multiplex PCR, while the TCRdb copy is restricted to in-frame clones and leaves out a portion. The sample holds about 59,000 clones, more than 75% seen once. The sample was peripheral blood. These TCRs come from an older man with acute or convalescent COVID-19.

The chain recombines TRBV29-1 with TRBJ1-4; TRBD1 agrees at 9 bases. Trimming removed 4 bases from V and 8 bases from J; junction bases left unmatched: 5. This CDR3 spans 13 amino acids. CDR1 SQVTM and CDR2 ANQGSEA come from the germline V gene. The CDR3 DNA follows: TGCAGCGTTGGGGGACAGGGAGGGGAAAAACTGTTTTTT. Protein product: CSVGGQGGEKLFF.

In its sample, this clone was seen once. The V and J genes are TRBV5-4 and TRBJ2-3, with a tentative D call TRBD2 (6 bases). Germline values: CDR1 SGHNT, CDR2 YYREEE (reference sequence). The length of the CDR3 is 15 residues. Trimming removed 4 bases from V and 3 bases from J, with 15 bases in between. CDR3 bases: TGTGCCAGCAGCGACTTAACTCGGGGGACAGATACGCAGTATTTT. Translating it yields CASSDLTRGTDTQYF.

The chain recombines TRBV6-2 or TRBV6-3 with TRBJ1-1; D may be TRBD1 (5 bases). This CDR3 contains 17 residues. CDR1 and CDR2 from the germline V gene are MNHEY and SVGEGT. V lost 2 bases, J lost 4 bases, and 20 bases lay in between. Written as DNA, the CDR3 is TGTGCCAGCAGTTACACAAGGGGAGGACTTGCCCTCACTGAAGCTTTCTTT. Translated, it gives CASSYTRGGLALTEAFF.

V and J are TRBV3-1 (or the pseudogene TRBV3-2) and TRBJ2-1; D unresolved. Between the trimmed V and J ends, which lost 2 bases and 10 bases, there was a span of 6 bases. This CDR3 spans 11 amino acids. Germline assignment: CDR1 LGHDT and CDR2 YNNKEL (reference sequence). CDR3: CASSQSREQFF. The CDR3 coding sequence is TGTGCCAGCAGCCAATCCCGGGAGCAGTTCTTC.

This chain connects TRBV2 to TRBJ2-1, with TRBD2 matching over 10 bases. The CDR3 covers 17 residues. From germline, CDR1 is SNHLY and CDR2 FYNNEI. The J segment lost 0 bases and the V segment lost 4 bases, leaving 6 bases of the junction unmatched. CDR3 protein: CASSVTASGSSYNEQFF. DNA of the CDR3: TGTGCCAGCAGTGTTACGGCTAGCGGGAGCTCCTACAATGAGCAGTTCTTC.

The chain is built from TRBV5-1 and TRBJ2-7; D perhaps matches TRBD1 (6 bases). Trimming cost V 1 base and J 6 bases, with 20 bases left between them. The CDR3 has 16 amino acids. Germline CDR1 reads SGHRS; CDR2 reads YFSETQ. CDR3 DNA sequence: TGCGCCAGCAGCTTGTCCTGGTCCGAGACAGGCGGCGAGCAGTACTTC. It codes for CASSLSWSETGGEQYF.

This sequence joins TRBV9 and TRBJ2-2, with D tentatively TRBD2 (5 bases). There are 15 residues in the CDR3. Germline-derived CDR1 and CDR2 are SGDLS and YYNGEE. The ends were cut back, 0 bases at V and 6 bases at J, with 12 bases in the middle. As DNA, the CDR3 is TGTGCCAGCAGCGTAGATGGGAGAGGGTCCGGGGAGCTGTTTTTT. It encodes CASSVDGRGSGELFF.

The chain carries TRBV7-9 and TRBJ1-1; 8 positions agree with TRBD1. From germline, CDR1 is SEHNR and CDR2 FQNEAQ (reference sequence). This CDR3 has 14 residues. After removal of 2 bases from V and 5 bases from J, the junction contained 4 bases not matched to a gene. CDR3 bases: TGTGCCAGCAGCTTACAGGGGGCGTGGACTGAAGCTTTCTTT. Translation gives CASSLQGAWTEAFF.

The genes are TRBV30 and TRBJ1-5; 7 bases agree with TRBD1. The V gene's germline CDR1 is GTSNPN and CDR2 SVGIG (reference sequence). Losses at the gene ends were 3 bases for V and 3 bases for J; bases not matched to a gene: 5. CDR3 length: 14 residues. CDR3 loop: CAWSRDSNNQPQHF. The CDR3 nucleotides are TGTGCCTGGAGCCGGGACAGCAACAATCAGCCCCAGCATTTT. The variable domain in full, with the rest retrieved from reference TRBV30 and TRBJ1-5, is SQTIHQWPATLVQPVGSPLSLECTVEGTSNPNLYWYRQAAGRGLQLLFYSVGIGQISSEVPQNLSASRPQDRQFILSSKKLLLSDSGFYLCAWSRDSNNQPQHFGDGTRLSIL.

The chain employs TRBV11-3 and TRBJ1-1, with D hard to call. In germline, CDR1 is SGHNT, CDR2 YENEEA. Deletions cut 5 bases from V and 1 base from J, with 8 bases between. The length of the CDR3 is 13 residues. The CDR3 bases are TGTGCCAGCAGCAATGGCCGGAACACTGAAGCTTTCTTT. This translates into CASSNGRNTEAFF.

This clone is a singleton in its sample. The chain joins TRBV7-6 to TRBJ2-5, with 7 positions matching TRBD1. The CDR3 is made up of 13 amino acids. The trim removed 4 bases at V and 2 bases at J, leaving 1 base unmatched. Germline CDR1 is SGHVS and CDR2 is FNYEAQ. CDR3 amino acids: CASSSGQQETQYF. The CDR3 DNA reads TGTGCCAGCAGCTCGGGACAGCAAGAGACCCAGTACTTC. Variable domain in full (rest from reference TRBV7-6 and TRBJ2-5): GAGVSQSPRYKVTKRGQDVALRCDPISGHVSLYWYRQALGQGPEFLTYFNYEAQQDKSGLPNDRFSAERPEGSISTLTIQRTEQRDSAMYRCASSSGQQETQYFGPGTRLLVL.

The chain combines TRBV9 with TRBJ2-2; 8 bases fit TRBD2. CDR1 is SGDLS and CDR2 is YYNGEE in the germline V gene. The CDR3 has 15 residues. Trimming cost V 2 bases and J 5 bases; bases outside gene matches: 5. CDR3 DNA: TGTGCCAGCAGCGTCTCTGCTAGCGGGACCGGGGAGCTGTTTTTT. The encoded protein is CASSVSASGTGELFF.

The chain carries TRBV2 and TRBJ1-1; no reliable D call. Germline V gives CDR1 SNHLY, CDR2 FYNNEI. This CDR3 spans 14 amino acids. Trimming took off 3 bases at V and 0 bases at J, with 8 bases between the two ends. The CDR3 reads CASSEEGLNTEAFF. CDR3 in DNA: TGTGCCAGCAGTGAGGAGGGTTTGAACACTGAAGCTTTCTTT.

The chain is built from TRBV5-1 and TRBJ1-4; TRBD1 agrees at 7 bases. The germline gives CDR1 SGHRS, CDR2 YFSETQ. Losses at the gene ends were 0 bases for V and 3 bases for J; bases not matched to a gene: 5. The CDR3 loop spans 16 amino acids. CDR3 loop: CASSLAPQGANEKLFF. In nucleotides, the CDR3 is TGCGCCAGCAGCTTGGCCCCGCAGGGGGCTAATGAAAAACTGTTTTTT.

This chain links TRBV2 with TRBJ1-4, with 11 nucleotides matching TRBD1. V was clipped by 7 bases and J by 10 bases; unmatched bases: 8. The CDR3 length is 14 residues. CDR1 is SNHLY and CDR2 is FYNNEI in the germline V gene. CDR3 coding DNA: TGTGCCAGCAAAGTTGGGACAGGGGGAGGAAAACTGTTTTTT. It translates to CASKVGTGGGKLFF.

The chain has TRBV3-1 (or the pseudogene TRBV3-2) and TRBJ2-2; 14 bases are a match to TRBD2. Germline values: CDR1 LGHDT, CDR2 YNNKEL (reference sequence). V lost 3 bases, J lost 7 bases, and 4 bases stayed unmatched. The CDR3 is 16 amino acids. The CDR3 loop reads CASSHRTSGGYGELFF. CDR3 nucleotide sequence: TGTGCCAGCAGCCATAGGACTAGCGGGGGGTACGGGGAGCTGTTTTTT.

This chain uses TRBV2 with TRBJ1-2, with D hard to call. Germline V CDR1 and CDR2: SNHLY, FYNNEI. The ends were cut back, 7 bases at V and 8 bases at J, with 17 bases in the middle. The CDR3 length is 13 residues. The CDR3 region has the DNA TGTGCCAGCAAGAATCCCTCCCGCAGGGGCTACACCTTC. Encoded protein: CASKNPSRRGYTF.

The genes are TRBV7-9 and TRBJ1-2; TRBD1 might be the D (6 bases). The V gene lost 5 bases and the J gene lost 4 bases, with 17 bases spanning the gap. Germline CDR1 SEHNR, CDR2 FQNEAQ (reference sequence). The length of the CDR3 is 15 residues. The CDR3 here is CASSPVSGDVYGYTF. CDR3 nucleotides: TGTGCCAGCAGCCCAGTGTCAGGGGATGTCTATGGCTACACCTTC.

The chain carries TRBV4-1 and TRBJ1-2; 10 positions agree with TRBD1. CDR1 is MGHRA and CDR2 is YSYEKL in the germline V gene. V lost 1 base and J lost 2; bases outside the gene matches: 7. The CDR3 runs to 17 residues. CDR3 DNA sequence: TGCGCCAGCAGCCAAGGTTCCGAGACAGGGGGCAACTATGGCTACACCTTC. It yields the protein CASSQGSETGGNYGYTF.

This clone was seen at least ten times. This sequence joins TRBV11-1 and TRBJ2-2; tentative D call: TRBD2 (5 bases). The CDR3 has 15 residues. Per the germline V gene, CDR1 is SGHAT and CDR2 is FQDESV (reference sequence). V dropped 2 bases and J dropped 2 bases, with 9 bases sitting between them. The CDR3 protein is CASSLFTGNTGELFF. DNA for the CDR3: TGTGCCAGCAGCTTATTTACGGGAAACACCGGGGAGCTGTTTTTT.

V gene TRBV9 combines with J gene TRBJ1-1; D possibly corresponds to TRBD1 (5 bases). V lost 5 bases, J lost 5 bases, and 16 bases lay in between. This CDR3 has 14 amino acids. CDR1 and CDR2 (germline): SGDLS, YYNGEE. The CDR3 here is CASSLGVSSTEAFF. CDR3 sequence (DNA): TGTGCCAGCAGTTTAGGGGTAAGTTCAACTGAAGCTTTCTTT.

This chain uses TRBV14 with TRBJ2-2; 7 bases line up with TRBD1. In germline, CDR1 is SGHDN, CDR2 FVKESK. V shed 2 bases and J 6 bases; nucleotides not matched to a gene: 3. CDR3 length equals 14 residues. CDR3 in amino acids: CASSQIQGPGELFF. The CDR3 region has the DNA TGTGCCAGCAGCCAAATACAGGGGCCCGGGGAGCTGTTTTTT.

CDR3 sequence: CASKDRGRDTQYF. The CDR3 DNA sequence: TGTGCCAGCAAGGACAGGGGAAGGGATACGCAGTATTTT. This sequence joins TRBV5-4 and TRBJ2-3; 9 nucleotides match TRBD1. The CDR3 contains 13 residues. Trimming took 6 bases from V and 6 from J; bases not matched to a gene: 5. The germline V gene encodes CDR1 SGHNT and CDR2 YYREEE (reference sequence). Complete variable domain (other parts from reference TRBV5-4 and TRBJ2-3): ETGVTQSPTHLIKTRGQQVTLRCSSQSGHNTVSWYQQALGQGPQFIFQYYREEENGRGNFPPRFSGLQFPNYSSELNVNALELDDSALYLCASKDRGRDTQYFGPGTRLTVL.

The V and J genes are TRBV6-1 and TRBJ1-6; 8 bases agree with TRBD1. Germline CDR1 MNHNS, CDR2 SASEGT. The CDR3 extends over 15 amino acids. J lost 9 bases, V lost 7 bases, and 11 bases had no gene match. CDR3 sequence: CASINYGTGGSPLHF. The CDR3 nucleotides read TGTGCCAGCATTAATTACGGGACAGGTGGTTCACCCCTCCACTTT.

The rearrangement uses TRBV2 and TRBJ2-5; D is uncertain. CDR1 SNHLY and CDR2 FYNNEI come from the germline V gene. Trimming cost V 6 bases and J 0 bases, with 14 bases left between them. CDR3 size: 15 residues. The CDR3 nucleotides read TGTGCCAGCAGCCCTGTAGAGGAGCACCAAGAGACCCAGTACTTC. It specifies CASSPVEEHQETQYF.

The chain employs TRBV28 and TRBJ2-2, with D possibly matching TRBD1 (5 bases). Trimming stripped 5 bases from V and 5 bases from J, with 18 bases between. CDR1 is MDHEN, CDR2 SYDVKM, per germline. CDR3 length: 16 amino acids. CDR3 DNA: TGTGCCAGCAGTCAAATCCTTCCCTCAGGGACCGGGGAGCTGTTTTTT. Protein sequence: CASSQILPSGTGELFF.

J is TRBJ2-1 and V is TRBV11-2; 9 bases match TRBD2. Germline-derived CDR1 and CDR2 are SGHAT and FQNNGV. J lost 8 bases, V lost 0 bases, and 8 bases had no gene match. The CDR3 sequence is 16 residues long. The DNA of the CDR3 is TGTGCCAGCAGCTTAGAGTCTGGCGGGAGGGTCCATGAGCAGTTCTTC. Translating gives CASSLESGGRVHEQFF.

CDR3: CASSKSGMGFDEQYF. DNA of the CDR3: TGTGCCAGCAGCAAATCCGGGATGGGCTTCGACGAGCAGTACTTC. This chain uses TRBV9 with TRBJ2-7, with a tentative D call TRBD2 (5 bases). CDR3 length equals 15 residues. CDR1 and CDR2 (germline): SGDLS, YYNGEE. V lost 4 bases and J 5 bases, leaving 19 bases between the germline ends.

The chain combines TRBV19 with TRBJ1-1; a possible D gene is TRBD1 (5 bases). The CDR3 runs to 14 residues. V lost 7 bases and J lost 6, with 18 bases in between. Germline V gene data show CDR1 as LNHDA and CDR2 as SQIVND (reference sequence). CDR3 protein: CASTRTFQSSEAFF. The DNA of the CDR3 is TGTGCCAGTACCAGGACATTCCAGTCCTCTGAAGCTTTCTTT.

The chain is built from TRBV7-2 and TRBJ2-1; 11 nucleotides match TRBD2. CDR3 length: 17 residues. Germline loops: CDR1 SGHTA, CDR2 FQGNSA. Trimming removed 5 bases from V and 4 bases from J; junction bases left unmatched: 10. The CDR3 loop is CASSQTPGTSGYNEQFF. The CDR3 nucleotides read TGTGCCAGCAGCCAAACTCCCGGGACTAGCGGTTACAATGAGCAGTTCTTC. Combining the CDR3 with reference TRBV7-2 and TRBJ2-1 gives the whole variable domain GAGVSQSPSNKVTEKGKDVELRCDPISGHTALYWYRQSLGQGLEFLIYFQGNSAPDKSGLPSDRFSAERTGGSVSTLTIQRTQQEDSAVYLCASSQTPGTSGYNEQFFGPGTRLTVL.